This record covers a single TCR beta chain. This sample is drawn from a study of T cell changes during pregnancy in multiple sclerosis. Germline CDR1 is SGHDT and CDR2 is YYEEEE. V trimming: 3 bases; J trimming: 4 bases; junction bases outside the gene matches: 6. CDR3 length equals 14 residues. Only in-frame clones appear in the TCRdb table, and some are missing; sequencing was by immunoSEQ multiplex PCR. Altogether about 50,000 clones are present, about 90% being singletons, with the ten largest covering 10% to 13%. The source was CD8+ T cells from peripheral blood mononuclear cells, collected after pregnancy. The sequence came from a female donor with multiple sclerosis, enrolled in a pregnancy study. This chain connects TRBV5-6 to TRBJ1-2; 7 bases are a match to TRBD1. CDR3 region: CASSSGGLGYGYTF. In DNA form, the CDR3 reads TGTGCCAGCAGCTCAGGGGGGTTGGGCTATGGCTACACCTTC.